This TCR beta chain was profiled in a study of Graves' ophthalmopathy and Graves' hyperthyroidism. In this sample, this clonotype turned up many times. One end of the junction fails to match germline, which may point to a read error. The CDR3 is made up of 15 amino acids. Germline V gene sequence: CDR1 MNHEY, CDR2 SVGEGT. Amplification of TCR beta CDR3 regions used RNA transcripts. RT-PCR in the first round used HTBI primers; a second-round multiplex PCR followed. Via MiXCR, TCRdb re-called the multiplex PCR reads, giving one row per CDR3 protein. Of 300,000 to 400,000 distinct CDR3 sequences in the sample, about 18% were seen once. Other autoimmune diseases, uncontrolled infections, pregnancy and lactation each led to patient exclusion.

Sequencing was done on a sample of peripheral blood. This sequence was found in an adult woman with stable Graves' hyperthyroidism. The chain combines TRBV6-2 or TRBV6-3 with TRBJ2-7; 7 bases line up with TRBD1. The CDR3 is CASSYWTGFSYEQYF. CDR3 nucleotide sequence: TGTGCCAGCAGCTACTGGACAGGCTTCTCCTACGAGCAGTACTTC.